The clone carrying this TCR beta chain appeared a few times. Its target is unknown. This specimen comes from a study of T cells after yellow fever vaccination. CDR1 MGHRA and CDR2 YSYEKL come from the germline V gene. This CDR3 is 16 amino acids long. V dropped 3 bases and J dropped 0 bases, with 12 bases sitting between them. Study-wide findings and caveats: Peak timing came faster in the weaker secondary response, day 5 versus 15. Abundant bulk-derived clonotypes could contaminate FACS-sorted repertoires.

5'RACE template switching produced TCR cDNA carrying a universal primer site and UMIs. Using its own MiXCR run on the 5' RACE reads, TCRdb lists one record per CDR3 protein. The table lists more than 350,000 distinct CDR3 sequences, 9.5% to 13% of them singletons. The chain joins TRBV4-1 to TRBJ1-3; weak D call: TRBD1 (5 bases). The input for sequencing was PBMCs, taken on the day of the first yellow fever vaccination. The TCR originated in a man aged 18 to 35 who received the YFV17D yellow fever vaccine. CDR3 nucleotides: TGCGCCAGCAGCCAGGAGGGGTTCCGCTCTGGAAACACCATATATTTT. Encoded protein: CASSQEGFRSGNTIYF.